A selection of T cell receptor beta chains follows, all from one sample in a study of molecular identifiers for immune sequencing clone quantification. TCRdb reprocessed the PCR reads via MiXCR and lists one record per CDR3 protein. The sample has around 480,000 distinct CDR3 sequences, roughly a fifth seen once; the top ten hold 0.65% to 0.95%. Sample: naive CD8+ T cells from blood, with Jurkat cell RNA spiked in. These receptors originate from a human donor in good health. Some libraries in this study had Jurkat cell RNA spiked in. Each CDR3 is given with its conserved first and last residue. The D gene is left open where the match is weak. Clone size appears in some rows only: once, few, many, or a class for an expanded clone.

D: .
V: TRBV12-3/TRBV12-4
J: TRBJ2-7
size: few
CDR3: CASSLSPGDEQYF
DNA: TGTGCCAGCAGTTTAAGTCCGGGGGACGAGCAGTACTTC

D: .
V: TRBV9
J: TRBJ2-2
size: .
CDR3: CASSPQANTGELFF
DNA: TGTGCCAGCAGCCCACAAGCGAACACCGGGGAGCTGTTTTTT

D: TRBD1
V: TRBV5-5
J: TRBJ1-1
size: few
CDR3: CASSPLAGGGTEAFF
DNA: TGTGCCAGCAGCCCCCTGGCAGGGGGCGGGACTGAAGCTTTCTTT

D: TRBD2
V: TRBV6-2/TRBV6-3
J: TRBJ2-1
size: .
CDR3: CASSRAGGANEQFF
DNA: TGTGCCAGCAGTAGAGCGGGAGGTGCGAATGAGCAGTTCTTC

D: .
V: TRBV20-1
J: TRBJ2-1
size: .
CDR3: CSARVSEVGNEQFF
DNA: TGCAGTGCTAGAGTCAGTGAAGTAGGCAATGAGCAGTTCTTC

D: TRBD2
V: TRBV7-6
J: TRBJ2-3
size: .
CDR3: CASSLDRLAGGLVTDTQYF
DNA: TGTGCCAGCAGCTTAGACCGACTAGCGGGGGGGCTGGTCACAGATACGCAGTATTTT

D: .
V: TRBV5-1
J: TRBJ2-3
size: few
CDR3: CANSSGLAAFDTQYF
DNA: TGCGCCAACAGTTCGGGTCTCGCAGCCTTCGATACGCAGTATTTT

D: TRBD2
V: TRBV5-1
J: TRBJ2-3
size: many
CDR3: CASSLASGVPTDTQYF
DNA: TGCGCCAGCAGCTTGGCTAGCGGGGTCCCCACAGATACGCAGTATTTT

D: .
V: TRBV4-1
J: TRBJ2-7
size: few
CDR3: CASSHATDNYEQYF
DNA: TGCGCCAGCAGCCACGCAACCGACAACTACGAGCAGTACTTC

D: .
V: TRBV9
J: TRBJ2-3
size: once
CDR3: CASSVGPRSSLSTDTQYF
DNA: TGTGCCAGCAGCGTAGGCCCCAGGAGCAGTCTAAGCACAGATACGCAGTATTTT

D: .
V: TRBV7-9
J: TRBJ2-7
size: many
CDR3: CASSSGGTSPGEQYF
DNA: TGTGCCAGCAGCTCAGGGGGGACTTCCCCGGGGGAGCAGTACTTC

D: .
V: TRBV12-3/TRBV12-4
J: TRBJ2-7
size: .
CDR3: CASSYTGSRYEQYF
DNA: TGTGCCAGCAGTTATACCGGGAGCCGGTACGAGCAGTACTTC

D: TRBD2
V: TRBV7-7
J: TRBJ2-2
size: few
CDR3: CASSLALQRDDTGELFF
DNA: TGTGCTAGCAGCTTAGCGCTCCAGCGGGATGACACCGGGGAGCTGTTTTTT

D: TRBD1
V: TRBV11-2
J: TRBJ2-7
size: few
CDR3: CASRPTTGDEQYF
DNA: TGTGCCAGCAGACCCACGACAGGGGACGAGCAGTACTTC

D: .
V: TRBV13
J: TRBJ2-2
size: many
CDR3: CASSLGRQGFTGELFF
DNA: TGTGCCAGCAGCTTAGGCCGGCAGGGATTCACCGGGGAGCTGTTTTTT

D: TRBD1
V: TRBV5-1
J: TRBJ1-5
size: few
CDR3: CASSSAGGSNQPQHF
DNA: TGCGCCAGCAGCTCGGCAGGGGGATCCAATCAGCCCCAGCATTTT

D: TRBD2
V: TRBV12-3/TRBV12-4
J: TRBJ2-3
size: many
CDR3: CASRYTGLADPTSTDTQYF
DNA: TGTGCCAGCAGATATACGGGACTAGCGGACCCGACTAGCACAGATACGCAGTATTTT

D: .
V: TRBV7-6
J: TRBJ1-1
size: many
CDR3: CASSAKNTEAFF
DNA: TGTGCCAGCAGCGCAAAGAACACTGAAGCTTTCTTT

D: TRBD2
V: TRBV19
J: TRBJ2-3
size: few
CDR3: CASSWGGGTPDTQYF
DNA: TGTGCCAGTAGTTGGGGGGGAGGGACTCCAGATACGCAGTATTTT

D: .
V: TRBV4-1
J: TRBJ1-5
size: .
CDR3: CASSQEGGAPQPQHF
DNA: TGCGCCAGCAGCCAAGAGGGGGGGGCCCCACAGCCCCAGCATTTT

D: .
V: TRBV2
J: TRBJ2-5
size: many
CDR3: CASSERGVRAYQETQYF
DNA: TGTGCCAGCAGTGAAAGAGGGGTTAGGGCCTACCAAGAGACCCAGTACTTC

D: TRBD2
V: TRBV3-1
J: TRBJ2-2
size: few
CDR3: CASSQDDLAGVNTGELFF
DNA: TGTGCCAGCAGCCAAGACGATCTAGCGGGAGTGAACACCGGGGAGCTGTTTTTT

D: .
V: TRBV7-9
J: TRBJ2-7
size: .
CDR3: CASSLDRGAYYEQYF
DNA: TGTGCCAGCAGCTTAGATCGGGGGGCTTATTACGAGCAGTACTTC

D: TRBD1
V: TRBV5-4
J: TRBJ2-5
size: many
CDR3: CASSPRTGGIETQYF
DNA: TGTGCCAGCAGCCCCCGGACAGGTGGGATTGAGACCCAGTACTTC

D: .
V: TRBV4-3
J: TRBJ1-5
size: few
CDR3: CASSQDHQDSSNQPQHF
DNA: TGCGCCAGCAGCCAGGATCACCAAGACAGTAGCAATCAGCCCCAGCATTTT

D: TRBD1
V: TRBV4-3
J: TRBJ2-1
size: few
CDR3: CASSQADREYNEQFF
DNA: TGCGCCAGCAGCCAAGCGGACAGGGAATACAATGAGCAGTTCTTC

D: .
V: TRBV28
J: TRBJ1-2
size: many
CDR3: CASSFAGADGYTF
DNA: TGTGCCAGCAGTTTTGCGGGCGCGGATGGCTACACCTTC

D: .
V: TRBV4-3
J: TRBJ2-7
size: many
CDR3: CASSPFNGGYEQYF
DNA: TGCGCCAGCAGCCCGTTCAACGGGGGCTACGAGCAGTACTTC

D: TRBD1
V: TRBV7-9
J: TRBJ2-7
size: few
CDR3: CASSLGPGQAHYEQYF
DNA: TGTGCCAGCAGCTTAGGGCCGGGACAGGCTCACTACGAGCAGTACTTC

D: TRBD1
V: TRBV20-1
J: TRBJ1-4
size: .
CDR3: CSARDGAGTGEKLLF
DNA: TGCAGTGCTAGAGATGGGGCCGGGACAGGGGAAAAACTGCTTTTT

D: .
V: TRBV29-1
J: TRBJ2-3
size: many
CDR3: CSVEPANTDTQYF
DNA: TGCAGCGTTGAACCGGCAAACACAGATACGCAGTATTTT

D: .
V: TRBV30
J: TRBJ2-5
size: .
CDR3: CAWSGYARATVTSQETQYF
DNA: TGTGCCTGGTCAGGGTATGCGCGGGCGACAGTCACCTCGCAAGAGACCCAGTACTTC

D: .
V: TRBV9
J: TRBJ2-6
size: many
CDR3: CASSVDGRPTGANVLTF
DNA: TGTGCCAGCAGCGTAGATGGTAGGCCGACTGGGGCCAACGTCCTGACTTTC

D: .
V: TRBV29-1
J: TRBJ2-3
size: many
CDR3: CSVREGMGNTQYF
DNA: TGCAGCGTTCGCGAGGGGATGGGAAATACGCAGTATTTT

D: .
V: TRBV6-2/TRBV6-3
J: TRBJ2-7
size: few
CDR3: CASSYTASYEQYF
DNA: TGTGCCAGCAGTTATACAGCTTCCTACGAGCAGTACTTC

D: .
V: TRBV13
J: TRBJ1-2
size: .
CDR3: CASSLRALDKLYGHTF
DNA: TGTGCCAGCAGCCTGCGCGCGTTGGATAAACTCTATGGCCACACCTTC

D: .
V: TRBV24-1
J: TRBJ2-2
size: many
CDR3: CATSDLGSGELFF
DNA: TGTGCCACCAGTGATTTGGGGTCCGGGGAGCTGTTTTTT

D: TRBD1
V: TRBV30
J: TRBJ1-2
size: .
CDR3: CAWSVLGGGGDGYTF
DNA: TGTGCCTGGAGTGTACTAGGGGGCGGAGGCGATGGCTACACCTTC

D: TRBD2
V: TRBV5-4
J: TRBJ2-3
size: many
CDR3: CASRLADGDTQYF
DNA: TGTGCCAGCAGACTAGCGGACGGCGATACGCAGTATTTT

D: TRBD1
V: TRBV7-9
J: TRBJ1-5
size: many
CDR3: CASSRDSRSQPQHF
DNA: TGTGCCAGCAGCCGGGACAGCCGGAGTCAGCCCCAGCATTTT

D: .
V: TRBV30
J: TRBJ2-2
size: many
CDR3: CAWSDRPSDTGELFF
DNA: TGTGCCTGGAGTGACAGACCCTCGGACACCGGGGAGCTGTTTTTT

D: .
V: TRBV7-2
J: TRBJ1-6
size: many
CDR3: CASSLEWDSYNSPLHF
DNA: TGTGCCAGCAGCTTAGAGTGGGACTCCTATAATTCACCCCTCCACTTT

D: .
V: TRBV5-1
J: TRBJ1-4
size: .
CDR3: CASSFQGATNEKLFF
DNA: TGCGCCAGCAGCTTTCAGGGAGCAACTAATGAAAAACTGTTTTTT

D: .
V: TRBV12-3/TRBV12-4
J: TRBJ2-7
size: many
CDR3: CASSYFRSYEQYF
DNA: TGTGCCAGCAGTTATTTTCGGTCCTACGAGCAGTACTTC

D: .
V: TRBV30
J: TRBJ1-1
size: many
CDR3: CAWSTGHGNTEAFF
DNA: TGTGCCTGGAGTACTGGACACGGGAACACTGAAGCTTTCTTT

D: TRBD2
V: TRBV13
J: TRBJ2-3
size: many
CDR3: CASSSTAGTSSTDTQYF
DNA: TGTGCCAGCAGCTCTACGGCCGGGACTAGCAGCACAGATACGCAGTATTTT

D: .
V: TRBV7-9
J: TRBJ2-5
size: .
CDR3: CASSFPRGAETQYF
DNA: TGTGCCAGCAGCTTTCCTCGCGGGGCTGAGACCCAGTACTTC

D: TRBD1
V: TRBV9
J: TRBJ1-1
size: .
CDR3: CASSVAPGQGGWNTEAFF
DNA: TGTGCCAGCAGCGTAGCACCGGGACAGGGGGGGTGGAACACTGAAGCTTTCTTT

D: .
V: TRBV7-9
J: TRBJ2-7
size: .
CDR3: CASSFRGDYEQYF
DNA: TGTGCCAGCAGCTTCCGCGGGGACTACGAGCAGTACTTC

D: TRBD2
V: TRBV6-2/TRBV6-3
J: TRBJ2-3
size: .
CDR3: CANSRRTSGTDTQYF
DNA: TGTGCCAACAGCCGCCGAACTAGCGGCACAGATACGCAGTATTTT

D: .
V: TRBV21-1
J: TRBJ2-5
size: .
CDR3: CASSVTRAGGGETQYF
DNA: TGTGCCAGCAGCGTCACACGAGCAGGGGGGGGAGAGACCCAGTACTTC

D: TRBD1
V: TRBV28
J: TRBJ2-4
size: few
CDR3: CASSRLRDRDKNIQYF
DNA: TGTGCCAGCAGTAGGCTCCGGGACAGGGATAAAAACATTCAGTACTTC

D: .
V: TRBV19
J: TRBJ2-7
size: .
CDR3: CASSIEWAYSVEQYF
DNA: TGTGCCAGTAGTATTGAGTGGGCTTACTCGGTCGAGCAGTACTTC

D: .
V: TRBV2
J: TRBJ2-1
size: .
CDR3: CASSTPKGRGEGEQFF
DNA: TGTGCCAGCAGTACCCCAAAGGGCAGGGGAGAAGGTGAGCAGTTCTTC

D: .
V: TRBV28
J: TRBJ2-7
size: .
CDR3: CASSFMDGVGYEQYF
DNA: TGTGCCAGCAGTTTCATGGACGGAGTAGGGTACGAGCAGTACTTC

D: TRBD2
V: TRBV28
J: TRBJ2-5
size: few
CDR3: CASSFQRTSGTEQETQYF
DNA: TGTGCCAGCAGTTTTCAGAGGACTAGCGGGACCGAACAAGAGACCCAGTACTTC

D: .
V: TRBV25-1
J: TRBJ1-1
size: many
CDR3: CASSITENTEAFF
DNA: TGTGCCAGCAGTATTACAGAGAACACTGAAGCTTTCTTT

D: TRBD2
V: TRBV7-6
J: TRBJ2-7
size: few
CDR3: CASSSGGLDPYEQYF
DNA: TGTGCCAGCAGCTCCGGGGGACTAGACCCCTACGAGCAGTACTTC

D: TRBD2
V: TRBV20-1
J: TRBJ2-2
size: few
CDR3: CSAISSSGGANGELFF
DNA: TGCAGTGCTATTTCATCGAGCGGGGGGGCCAACGGGGAGCTGTTTTTT